A selection of T cell receptor beta chains follows, all from one sample in a study of blood T cell repertoires in COVID-19. TCRdb's copy holds only in-frame clones and misses some; the assay was immunoSEQ multiplex PCR. The table includes 110,000 to 150,000 clones, under 90% detected once. The sample was peripheral blood. Receptor source: a human donor in a cohort sampled during active COVID-19. The CDR3 runs from the conserved cysteine through the conserved F or W. Fields, in order: J gene, V gene, D gene, clone size, CDR3 DNA, CDR3 protein. A D gene is named only where the DNA matches it firmly. Only part of the rows carry a size: once, few, many, or a class if the clone is expanded.

TRBJ1-6,TRBV5-5,NA,many,TGTGCCAGCAGCTTGGGCAGAGGATCCTTTAATTCACCCCTCCACTTT,CASSLGRGSFNSPLHF
TRBJ2-7,TRBV18,NA,NA,TGTGCCAGCTCACGGACAGACTCCTACGAGCAGTACTTC,CASSRTDSYEQYF
TRBJ2-3,TRBV11-3,NA,NA,TGTGCCAGCAGCAGTGGGGGGACCTCTTATACGCAGTATTTT,CASSSGGTSYTQYF
TRBJ1-5,TRBV18,NA,NA,TGTGCCAGCTCACCACAGGGGGATCAGCCCCAGCATTTT,CASSPQGDQPQHF
TRBJ1-2,TRBV11-2,NA,NA,TGTGCCAGCAGCTTACCAGGGGCTAACTATGGCTACACCTTC,CASSLPGANYGYTF
TRBJ1-2,TRBV19,TRBD1,NA,TGTGCCAGTAACCAAGGGGGCCCGGGAGGCTACACCTTC,CASNQGGPGGYTF
TRBJ1-1,TRBV29-1,NA,few,TGCAGCGTTGAAGTAGGGGGTCTGGCTTTCTTT,CSVEVGGLAFF
TRBJ1-3,TRBV5-1,NA,NA,TGCGCCAGCAGTATAGCAGGGATTGGAAACACCATATATTTT,CASSIAGIGNTIYF
TRBJ1-2,TRBV14,NA,NA,TGTGCCAGCAGCCAAGAGGGACAAGGGGTGGGCTACACCTTC,CASSQEGQGVGYTF
TRBJ1-2,TRBV19,TRBD1,once,TGTGCCAGTACCAGGGGGCCGCGTTTTACCTTC,CASTRGPRFTF
TRBJ1-1,TRBV19,TRBD1,NA,TGTGCCAGTAGGCGTTCGGGACAGTTGAACACTGAAGCTTTCTTT,CASRRSGQLNTEAFF
TRBJ1-6,TRBV4-3,NA,once,TGCGCCAGCAGCCAGGCCAATTCACCCCTCCACTTT,CASSQANSPLHF
TRBJ1-2,TRBV20-1,NA,NA,TGCAGTGCGCCGATCGGCTATGGCTACACCTTC,CSAPIGYGYTF
TRBJ2-2,TRBV9,NA,NA,TGTGCCAGCAGCGTGGGGGGAACCGGGGAGCTGTTTTTT,CASSVGGTGELFF
TRBJ1-6,TRBV7-3,NA,NA,TGTGCCAGCAGCTTATCGGGGACTGATAATTCACCCCTCCACTTT,CASSLSGTDNSPLHF
TRBJ2-5,TRBV9,TRBD2,NA,TGTGCCAGCAGCGTAACGAGCGGGAGGGCCCAAGAGACCCAGTACTTC,CASSVTSGRAQETQYF
TRBJ2-7,TRBV11-3,NA,once,TGTGCCAGCAGCTTAGATCCCATTTCCTACGAGCAGTACTTC,CASSLDPISYEQYF
TRBJ1-1,TRBV19,TRBD1,NA,TGTGCCAGCGGGACAGGGGGCGCGGACACTGAAGCTTTCTTT,CASGTGGADTEAFF
TRBJ1-5,TRBV6-1,NA,few,TGTGCCAGCAGTGAACGGCAGGGCGGACAGCCCCAGCATTTT,CASSERQGGQPQHF
TRBJ2-1,TRBV19,TRBD2,NA,TGTGCCAGTAGTATAATGTTAGCGGGGGGATACAATGAGCAGTTCTTC,CASSIMLAGGYNEQFF
TRBJ2-5,TRBV27,NA,NA,TGTGCCAGCAGTTTCGGACAACCTGGGAAAGAGACCCAGTACTTC,CASSFGQPGKETQYF
TRBJ2-5,TRBV14,TRBD2,NA,TGTGCCAGCAGCCTTCAGCGGGGGCAAGAGACCCAGTACTTC,CASSLQRGQETQYF
TRBJ2-7,TRBV19,NA,NA,TGTGCCAGTAGTATAGAGCGGGCCCGGAGTTACGAGCAGTACTTC,CASSIERARSYEQYF
TRBJ1-5,TRBV27,TRBD1,NA,TGTGCCAGCAGATCGGACAGGCCCGAAGGCAATCAGCCCCAGCATTTT,CASRSDRPEGNQPQHF
TRBJ2-1,TRBV7-3,TRBD2,NA,TGTGCCAGCAGCTACGCCGGGACTAGCAGCAATGAGCAGTTCTTC,CASSYAGTSSNEQFF
TRBJ1-5,TRBV12-5,TRBD1,NA,TGTGCTAGTGGTACGGACAGGACTAGCAATCAGCCCCAGCATTTT,CASGTDRTSNQPQHF
TRBJ2-3,TRBV9,NA,NA,TGTGCCAGCAGCTCCCGACGACAGCCGGATACGCAGTATTTT,CASSSRRQPDTQYF
TRBJ2-1,TRBV19,TRBD2,NA,TGTGCCAGTAGTATAAGGAGCGGGAGGAGCTCCTACAATGAGCAGTTCTTC,CASSIRSGRSSYNEQFF
TRBJ2-1,TRBV19,NA,NA,TGTGCCAGTAGTAAATTGGCGGGCAATGAGCAGTTCTTC,CASSKLAGNEQFF
TRBJ1-5,TRBV12-3/TRBV12-4,NA,NA,TGTGCCAGCAGTTTCGGTCAGCCCCAGCATTTT,CASSFGQPQHF
TRBJ1-5,TRBV19,NA,NA,TGTGCCAGTACTCCTGGCCAGGGAGGAATTCAGCCCCAGCATTTT,CASTPGQGGIQPQHF
TRBJ2-3,TRBV29-1,TRBD2,NA,TGCAGCGTTGAACGGGGGGGGGCAGATACGCAGTATTTT,CSVERGGADTQYF
TRBJ2-2,TRBV7-2,NA,NA,TGTGCCAGCAGCTTAACTAGGGCGGCGAACACCGGGGAGCTGTTTTTT,CASSLTRAANTGELFF
TRBJ2-5,TRBV5-4,TRBD2,NA,TGTGCCAGCAGCACCCGTACGGGGGGAATAGAGACCCAGTACTTC,CASSTRTGGIETQYF
TRBJ1-1,TRBV2,NA,few,TGTGCCAGCAGTGTGAGGTCGCCACTTGAAGCTTTCTTT,CASSVRSPLEAFF
TRBJ1-4,TRBV7-9,NA,once,TGTGCCAGCTCCAAACAGGATAATGAAAAACTGTTTTTT,CASSKQDNEKLFF
TRBJ2-3,TRBV24-1,TRBD2,NA,TGTGCCACAGCAGTTCCGGGACTAGCGGGGAATACGCAGTATTTT,CATAVPGLAGNTQYF
TRBJ1-2,TRBV2,NA,NA,TGTGCCAGCAGTGAAAGCCCGGGTTTTAGTTATGGCTACACCTTC,CASSESPGFSYGYTF
TRBJ1-1,TRBV7-8,NA,NA,TGTGCCAGCAGCATCGGACACCCGAACACTGAAGCTTTCTTT,CASSIGHPNTEAFF